The sequence of this T cell receptor beta chain was determined in a study of human T cells and chemical hapten exposure. Study-level information: Weekly diphenylcyclopropenone doses were given to patients' scalps across the approximately 24-week study.

This clonotype has just a few counts. Time point specified: patch test 2, 6 weeks after DPC sensitization. The treatment is: therapeutic diphenylcyclopropenone sensitization with weekly scalp DPC. Staff drew blood before applying each patch test. TCRdb fed the RACE reads into MiXCR, producing one record per CDR3 protein. The sample has about 350,000 distinct CDR3 sequences; nearly 6.5% are singletons. Trimming left V 0 bases short and J 5 bases short, with 16 bases between. CDR3 length: 16 residues. Germline V CDR1 and CDR2: LGHNA, YSLEER. The clonotype was recovered from a woman younger than 35 with alopecia areata. Some clones in this sample may be carry-over from other donors' samples. The starting material was whole blood, obtained in connection with sensitization to the hapten diphenylcyclopropenone (DPC). This sequence joins TRBV4-3 and TRBJ1-1, with D unresolved. The CDR3 DNA sequence: TGCGCCAGCAGCCAAGATGCCAGGCTAGCCTCTACTGAAGCTTTCTTT. Protein: CASSQDARLASTEAFF.